The 15 T cell receptor beta chains given below trace back to one sample, sequenced in a study of cytomegalovirus exposure and HLA in healthy donors. PCR was performed using 60 Vbeta and 13 Jbeta primers. Using immunoSEQ multiplex PCR, the repertoire was profiled, and TCRdb retains in-frame clones only, with some absent. This sample has 110,000 or so clones, with around 66% found just once. Sequencing was done on a sample of PBMCs. The receptors here all came from a man younger than 30 in good health and CMV-seropositive.

This clone was observed a handful of times. The rearrangement joins TRBV6-5 to TRBJ2-7, with 7 bases aligning to TRBD1. Germline V gene data show CDR1 as MNHEY and CDR2 as SVGAGI. Losses at the gene ends were 6 bases for V and 6 bases for J; bases not matched to a gene: 2. This CDR3 is built from 11 residues. The CDR3 nucleotides read TGTGCCAGCAGATCAGGGGGCGAGCAGTACGTC. It specifies CASRSGGEQYV.

This sequence joins TRBV9 and TRBJ1-6; no firm D call. Trimming removed 2 bases at V and 0 bases at J, with 6 bases between. The germline V gene has CDR1 SGDLS and CDR2 YYNGEE. The CDR3 sequence is 15 residues long. The CDR3 region has the DNA TGTGCCAGCAGCGTTGGGAGCTCCTATAATTCACCCCTCCACTTT. This encodes CASSVGSSYNSPLHF.

The V gene is TRBV5-1, the J gene TRBJ2-1, with 8 bases fitting TRBD2. Per the germline V gene, CDR1 is SGHRS and CDR2 is YFSETQ. This CDR3 has 15 residues. The V segment lost 3 bases and the J segment 4 bases; nucleotides outside the gene matches: 6. CDR3 in DNA: TGCGCCAGCAGCTCCCGACTAGCGTCATACAATGAGCAGTTCTTC. It yields the protein CASSSRLASYNEQFF.

This clone was found a few times. The CDR3: CASSSPLNTEAFF. Here the CDR3 DNA reads TGCGCCAGCAGCTCCCCCTTGAACACTGAAGCTTTCTTT. The rearrangement uses TRBV5-1 and TRBJ1-1; no reliable D call. Germline V gives CDR1 SGHRS, CDR2 YFSETQ. CDR3 length: 13 residues. V lost 3 bases to trimming and J lost 0 bases, with 6 bases between them. Combining the CDR3 with reference TRBV5-1 and TRBJ1-1 gives the whole variable domain KAGVTQTPRYLIKTRGQQVTLSCSPISGHRSVSWYQQTPGQGLQFLFEYFSETQRNKGNFPGRFSGRQFSNSRSEMNVSTLELGDSALYLCASSSPLNTEAFFGQGTRLTVV.

Only one count was recorded for this clone. This sequence joins TRBV29-1 and TRBJ2-1; TRBD2 might be the D (5 bases). The CDR3 totals 13 residues. Germline-derived CDR1 and CDR2 are SQVTM and ANQGSEA. Trimming took 4 bases from V and 4 from J, leaving 11 bases between them. In nucleotides, the CDR3 is TGCAGCGTTGTTTGGTGGACTTACAATGAGCAGTTCTTC. It translates to CSVVWWTYNEQFF.

The V gene is TRBV7-9, the J gene TRBJ2-3; unclear D gene. The CDR3 loop spans 15 amino acids. CDR1 and CDR2 from the germline V gene are SEHNR and FQNEAQ (reference sequence). The V and J ends lost 1 base and 1 base respectively, with 9 bases between them. Here the CDR3 DNA reads TGTGCCAGCAGCTTAGTTTTCAGTCGCACAGATACGCAGTATTTT. It yields the protein CASSLVFSRTDTQYF.

This clone has just a few counts. The rearrangement links TRBV5-1 to TRBJ2-7, with TRBD1 identical over 10 bases. The V gene end was trimmed by 3 bases and the J gene end by 6 bases; junction bases not matched to a gene: 6. This CDR3 spans 14 amino acids. In germline, CDR1 is SGHRS, CDR2 YFSETQ. CDR3 region: CASSSRDRGAEQYF. CDR3 DNA: TGCGCCAGCAGCTCCCGGGACAGGGGTGCCGAGCAGTACTTC.

The V and J genes are TRBV15 and TRBJ2-1; 7 nucleotides agree with TRBD2. Germline lookup yields CDR1 LNHNV and CDR2 YYDKDF (reference sequence). This CDR3 comprises 13 residues. The ends lost 3 bases at V and 6 bases at J; junction bases unmatched: 2. CDR3: CATSRGRGNEQFF. CDR3 coding DNA: TGTGCCACCAGCAGGGGGAGGGGCAATGAGCAGTTCTTC.

The rearrangement uses TRBV7-9 and TRBJ1-3, with no clear D. Germline V lookup: CDR1 SEHNR, CDR2 FQNEAQ (reference sequence). V lost 5 bases and J lost 8, with 13 bases in between. CDR3 length: 13 residues. CDR3 in DNA: TGTGCCAGCAGCCCGGGTGGGTCGGACACCATATATTTT. It yields the protein CASSPGGSDTIYF.

In its sample, this clone was seen once. CDR3 in DNA: TGCGCCAGCAGCGGGGGGTCTGCCTACAATGAGCAGTTCTTC. This encodes CASSGGSAYNEQFF. The rearrangement links TRBV5-1 to TRBJ2-1; maybe TRBD2 (6 bases). V was shortened by 4 bases and J by 2 bases, with 10 bases between the two germline ends. Per germline, CDR1 SGHRS and CDR2 YFSETQ. There are 14 residues in the CDR3.

The rearrangement joins TRBV6-1 to TRBJ2-3; 8 bases match TRBD1. The V gene's germline CDR1 is MNHNS and CDR2 SASEGT. V lost 3 bases and J lost 1; bases outside the gene matches: 6. The CDR3 runs to 16 residues. The CDR3, as DNA: TGTGCCAGCAGTGACCACAGGGGGTTAGGCACAGATACGCAGTATTTT. Encoded protein: CASSDHRGLGTDTQYF.

The chain has TRBV15 and TRBJ2-1, with D perhaps matching TRBD1 (5 bases). This CDR3 is built from 13 residues. V was shortened by 2 bases and J by 9 bases, with 11 bases between the two germline ends. CDR1 and CDR2 from the germline V gene are LNHNV and YYDKDF (reference sequence). The CDR3 reads CATSRRTTAEQFF. DNA of the CDR3: TGTGCCACCAGCAGACGGACAACGGCTGAGCAGTTCTTC.

In its sample, this clone was seen once. The chain links TRBV27 to TRBJ2-7; 8 nucleotides agree with TRBD2. The CDR3 spans 15 residues. The junction had 4 bases not matched to a gene; V was cut back by 0 bases and J by 3 bases. Germline assignment: CDR1 MNHEY and CDR2 SMNVEV (reference sequence). DNA of the CDR3: TGTGCCAGCAGTTTATCCCCGGGGGGGGTCTACGAGCAGTACTTC. It translates to CASSLSPGGVYEQYF.

This clone has a handful of counts. V gene TRBV2 combines with J gene TRBJ1-1, with 7 positions matching TRBD1. The CDR3 length is 13 residues. J lost 0 bases, V lost 10 bases, and 5 bases had no gene match. Germline loops: CDR1 SNHLY, CDR2 FYNNEI. CDR3 sequence reads: CATKGQLNTEAFF. The CDR3 DNA reads TGTGCCACCAAGGGACAGCTGAACACTGAAGCTTTCTTT.

This rearrangement joins TRBV7-2 to TRBJ2-1; a weak D match, TRBD1 (6 bases). Trimming pared 5 bases from V and 1 base from J, leaving 9 bases between. The CDR3 is 14 residues long. Germline V CDR1 and CDR2: SGHTA, FQGNSA. CDR3 sequence: CASSIRGSYNEQFF. The CDR3 DNA is TGTGCCAGCAGCATCAGGGGTTCCTACAATGAGCAGTTCTTC.